These T cell receptor beta chains were read from a single sample in a study of yellow fever vaccine responses in identical twins. Via MiXCR, TCRdb re-called the RT-PCR reads, giving one row per CDR3 protein. The repertoire has nearly 11,000 distinct CDR3 sequences, around 77% of them found once; the top ten carry roughly 7%. Sequenced here: T cells from blood (PBMCs), unsorted or a sorted subset (not recorded which), sampled before or after yellow fever vaccination (not recorded which). These receptors were taken from a woman aged 18 to 35 who received the yellow fever vaccine. Each CDR3 is given with its conserved first and last residue. The order of the fields is J gene, clone size, V gene, D gene, CDR3 protein, CDR3 DNA. D genes are given only for firm matches. Only part of the rows carry a size: once, few, many, or a class if the clone is expanded.

j_call: TRBJ2-5; clone_size: -; v_call: TRBV4-2; d_call: -; cdr3_aa: CASSQWTSGEETQYF; cdr3_nt: TGTGCCAGCAGCCAATGGACGAGCGGAGAAGAGACCCAGTACTTC
j_call: TRBJ2-3; clone_size: -; v_call: TRBV11-3; d_call: -; cdr3_aa: CASSYTDTQYF; cdr3_nt: TGTGCCAGCAGTTATACAGATACGCAGTATTTT
j_call: TRBJ2-1; clone_size: -; v_call: TRBV28; d_call: TRBD2; cdr3_aa: CASSPERELNEQFF; cdr3_nt: TGTGCCAGCAGTCCTGAGCGGGAGCTCAATGAGCAGTTCTTC
j_call: TRBJ1-4; clone_size: -; v_call: TRBV20-1; d_call: -; cdr3_aa: CSAKDSFNEKLFF; cdr3_nt: TGCAGTGCTAAGGACAGCTTTAATGAAAAACTGTTTTTT
j_call: TRBJ2-7; clone_size: -; v_call: TRBV29-1; d_call: TRBD2; cdr3_aa: CSVVPSGRSAPYEQYF; cdr3_nt: TGCAGCGTTGTGCCTAGCGGGAGGTCGGCCCCCTACGAGCAGTACTTC
j_call: TRBJ2-7; clone_size: -; v_call: TRBV29-1; d_call: -; cdr3_aa: CSVRTGTSYEQYF; cdr3_nt: TGCAGCGTTCGAACAGGTACCTCCTACGAGCAGTACTTC
j_call: TRBJ2-7; clone_size: -; v_call: TRBV10-3; d_call: TRBD2; cdr3_aa: CAIKGGSGYEQYF; cdr3_nt: TGTGCCATCAAGGGCGGGAGTGGCTACGAGCAGTACTTC
j_call: TRBJ2-7; clone_size: few; v_call: TRBV29-1; d_call: -; cdr3_aa: CSVEDREQYF; cdr3_nt: TGCAGCGTTGAAGATAGAGAGCAGTACTTC
j_call: TRBJ2-3; clone_size: -; v_call: TRBV27; d_call: -; cdr3_aa: CDSSYRVTDTQYF; cdr3_nt: TGTGACAGCAGTTATCGGGTCACAGATACGCAGTATTTT
j_call: TRBJ2-3; clone_size: -; v_call: TRBV27; d_call: -; cdr3_aa: CASSFGDTQYF; cdr3_nt: TGTGCCAGCAGTTTTGGAGATACGCAGTATTTT
j_call: TRBJ2-1; clone_size: -; v_call: TRBV2; d_call: TRBD2; cdr3_aa: CAVKKLAGAPFEQFF; cdr3_nt: TGTGCCGTAAAAAAACTAGCGGGAGCCCCCTTTGAGCAGTTCTTC
j_call: TRBJ1-2; clone_size: -; v_call: TRBV2; d_call: -; cdr3_aa: CASSDHRVHYGYTF; cdr3_nt: TGTGCCAGCAGTGACCACAGGGTTCACTATGGCTACACCTTC
j_call: TRBJ2-6; clone_size: -; v_call: TRBV15; d_call: -; cdr3_aa: CATSRDGGGANVLTF; cdr3_nt: TGTGCCACCAGCAGAGATGGTGGTGGGGCCAACGTCCTGACTTTC
j_call: TRBJ2-7; clone_size: -; v_call: TRBV11-2; d_call: -; cdr3_aa: CASSLQGGPYEQYF; cdr3_nt: TGTGCCAGCAGCTTACAGGGGGGACCCTACGAGCAGTACTTC
j_call: TRBJ2-7; clone_size: -; v_call: TRBV15; d_call: -; cdr3_aa: CATSRLRTGTYEQYF; cdr3_nt: TGCGCCACCAGCAGATTAAGGACCGGAACCTACGAGCAGTACTTC
j_call: TRBJ2-1; clone_size: -; v_call: TRBV29-1; d_call: -; cdr3_aa: CSVAGVDYNEQFF; cdr3_nt: TGCAGCGTTGCGGGGGTGGACTACAATGAGCAGTTCTTC
j_call: TRBJ2-1; clone_size: once; v_call: TRBV11-1; d_call: -; cdr3_aa: CASSDAEPSYNEQFF; cdr3_nt: TGTGCCAGCAGTGACGCGGAGCCCTCCTACAATGAGCAGTTCTTC
j_call: TRBJ1-5; clone_size: -; v_call: TRBV11-1; d_call: -; cdr3_aa: CASSPTFDQPQHF; cdr3_nt: TGTGCCAGCAGCCCCACTTTCGACCAGCCCCAGCATTTT
j_call: TRBJ2-7; clone_size: -; v_call: TRBV18; d_call: TRBD1; cdr3_aa: CASSPAGQGAYEQYF; cdr3_nt: TGTGCCAGCTCACCGGCTGGACAGGGGGCTTACGAGCAGTACTTC
j_call: TRBJ2-3; clone_size: few; v_call: TRBV13; d_call: -; cdr3_aa: CASGDPSHPTDTQYF; cdr3_nt: TGTGCCAGCGGGGACCCTTCCCACCCCACAGATACGCAGTATTTT
j_call: TRBJ2-5; clone_size: once; v_call: TRBV13; d_call: TRBD1; cdr3_aa: CASRPGTGVETQYF; cdr3_nt: TGTGCCAGCAGACCCGGGACAGGGGTAGAGACCCAGTACTTC
j_call: TRBJ2-7; clone_size: -; v_call: TRBV20-1; d_call: -; cdr3_aa: CSATSRGSGEQYF; cdr3_nt: TGCAGTGCTACGTCAAGGGGGTCCGGCGAGCAGTACTTC
j_call: TRBJ2-7; clone_size: -; v_call: TRBV27; d_call: TRBD1; cdr3_aa: CASSPRDRTSYEQYF; cdr3_nt: TGTGCCAGCAGCCCCCGGGACAGAACCTCCTACGAGCAGTACTTC
j_call: TRBJ2-1; clone_size: -; v_call: TRBV13; d_call: -; cdr3_aa: CASSLSAPEPYNEQFF; cdr3_nt: TGTGCCAGCAGCTTAAGCGCCCCCGAGCCCTACAATGAGCAGTTCTTC
j_call: TRBJ2-1; clone_size: -; v_call: TRBV12-3/TRBV12-4; d_call: TRBD2; cdr3_aa: CASSSKTSGSNEQFF; cdr3_nt: TGTGCCAGCAGCTCAAAGACTAGCGGGAGTAATGAGCAGTTCTTC
j_call: TRBJ2-5; clone_size: -; v_call: TRBV4-2; d_call: -; cdr3_aa: CASSQVIQETQYF; cdr3_nt: TGTGCCAGCAGCCAAGTCATACAAGAGACCCAGTACTTC
j_call: TRBJ1-5; clone_size: -; v_call: TRBV4-1; d_call: -; cdr3_aa: CASSQGPSSNQPQHF; cdr3_nt: TGCGCCAGCAGCCAAGGACCCAGTAGCAATCAGCCCCAGCATTTT
j_call: TRBJ2-3; clone_size: few; v_call: TRBV27; d_call: TRBD2; cdr3_aa: CASSDGGGYTDTQYF; cdr3_nt: TGTGCCAGCAGTGACGGGGGGGGCTACACAGATACGCAGTATTTT
j_call: TRBJ2-7; clone_size: -; v_call: TRBV14; d_call: -; cdr3_aa: CASSQVVGEHPAPYEQYF; cdr3_nt: TGTGCCAGCAGCCAAGTAGTGGGGGAGCACCCGGCACCCTACGAGCAGTACTTC
j_call: TRBJ1-1; clone_size: few; v_call: TRBV2; d_call: -; cdr3_aa: CASSDDDRPMNTEAFF; cdr3_nt: TGTGCCAGCAGTGACGACGACAGGCCGATGAACACTGAAGCTTTCTTT
j_call: TRBJ1-2; clone_size: -; v_call: TRBV9; d_call: -; cdr3_aa: CASSVGNYGYTF; cdr3_nt: TGTGCCAGCAGCGTAGGGAACTATGGCTACACCTTC
j_call: TRBJ2-7; clone_size: -; v_call: TRBV7-2; d_call: TRBD2; cdr3_aa: CASSWSGTPYEQYF; cdr3_nt: TGTGCCAGCAGCTGGAGCGGGACCCCCTACGAGCAGTACTTC
j_call: TRBJ2-5; clone_size: -; v_call: TRBV11-1; d_call: -; cdr3_aa: CASSYPGDQETQYF; cdr3_nt: TGTGCCAGCAGCTACCCTGGGGATCAAGAGACCCAGTACTTC
j_call: TRBJ2-3; clone_size: -; v_call: TRBV28; d_call: -; cdr3_aa: CASSFYTDTQYF; cdr3_nt: TGTGCCAGCAGTTTTTACACAGATACGCAGTATTTT
j_call: TRBJ1-1; clone_size: few; v_call: TRBV6-9; d_call: -; cdr3_aa: CASSYQGNTEAFF; cdr3_nt: TGTGCCAGCAGTTATCAGGGGAACACTGAAGCTTTCTTT
j_call: TRBJ1-2; clone_size: once; v_call: TRBV29-1; d_call: -; cdr3_aa: CSVDGGYGYTF; cdr3_nt: TGCAGCGTTGACGGGGGTTATGGCTACACCTTC
j_call: TRBJ2-7; clone_size: -; v_call: TRBV13; d_call: -; cdr3_aa: CASSSYYAGGGNEQYF; cdr3_nt: TGTGCCAGCAGCTCCTACTACGCAGGGGGAGGTAACGAGCAGTACTTC
j_call: TRBJ1-5; clone_size: -; v_call: TRBV28; d_call: -; cdr3_aa: CASSPPVGEGQPQHF; cdr3_nt: TGTGCCAGCAGCCCCCCGGTGGGGGAGGGTCAGCCCCAGCATTTT
j_call: TRBJ1-5; clone_size: -; v_call: TRBV15; d_call: -; cdr3_aa: CATSRVGQPQHF; cdr3_nt: TGTGCCACCAGCAGAGTTGGACAGCCCCAGCATTTT
j_call: TRBJ2-2; clone_size: few; v_call: TRBV6-5; d_call: -; cdr3_aa: CASSYLPGGRTGELFF; cdr3_nt: TGTGCCAGCAGTTACCTCCCCGGGGGACGAACCGGGGAGCTGTTTTTT
j_call: TRBJ2-1; clone_size: once; v_call: TRBV10-1; d_call: -; cdr3_aa: CASSESGGQLEQFF; cdr3_nt: TGCGCCAGCAGTGAGTCGGGGGGACAACTAGAGCAGTTCTTC
j_call: TRBJ2-1; clone_size: -; v_call: TRBV7-3; d_call: -; cdr3_aa: CASSLMDNEQFF; cdr3_nt: TGTGCCAGCAGCTTAATGGACAATGAGCAGTTCTTC
j_call: TRBJ2-3; clone_size: -; v_call: TRBV7-2; d_call: TRBD2; cdr3_aa: CASSLARTSVTDTQYF; cdr3_nt: TGTGCCAGCAGCTTAGCGCGGACTAGCGTCACAGATACGCAGTATTTT
j_call: TRBJ2-1; clone_size: -; v_call: TRBV11-2; d_call: -; cdr3_aa: CASSFGNNEQFF; cdr3_nt: TGTGCCAGCAGCTTCGGCAACAATGAGCAGTTCTTC
j_call: TRBJ2-7; clone_size: -; v_call: TRBV12-3/TRBV12-4; d_call: TRBD1; cdr3_aa: CASSSRQGLYEQYF; cdr3_nt: TGTGCCAGCAGTTCGAGACAGGGCCTCTACGAGCAGTACTTC
j_call: TRBJ1-1; clone_size: -; v_call: TRBV10-3; d_call: TRBD1; cdr3_aa: CAISEEGQGVASAFF; cdr3_nt: TGTGCCATCAGTGAGGAGGGCCAGGGGGTAGCGTCGGCTTTCTTT
j_call: TRBJ2-1; clone_size: -; v_call: TRBV4-2; d_call: -; cdr3_aa: CASSQEEGNEQFF; cdr3_nt: TGTGCCAGCAGCCAAGAGGAAGGAAATGAGCAGTTCTTC
j_call: TRBJ2-1; clone_size: once; v_call: TRBV11-1; d_call: TRBD1; cdr3_aa: CASSFPDRGYNEQFF; cdr3_nt: TGTGCCAGCAGCTTCCCGGACAGGGGGTACAATGAGCAGTTCTTC